A selection of T cell receptor beta chains follows, all from one sample in a study of vaccination and CD4 T cells after COVID-19. TCRdb re-derived calls from the PCR reads in MiXCR, one entry per CDR3 protein. The sample shows 15,000 or so distinct CDR3 sequences, roughly 31% of them seen only once. No antigens are known for them. The sequenced material came from cultured CD4+ T cells from blood. Receptor source: a human donor with COVID-19. CDR3s include the opening cysteine and the closing phenylalanine or tryptophan. D genes are given only for firm matches. For some rows the clone size is stated as once, few or many, or as a class when expanded; others skip it.

>TRBV19|TRBD1|-|TRBJ1-4
TGTGCCAGTAGTATCCTAGGGACAGGGAATGAAAAACTGTTTTTT
CASSILGTGNEKLFF
>TRBV20-1|-|-|TRBJ1-1
TGCAGTGCTAGTGACACGAACACTGAAGCTTTCTTT
CSASDTNTEAFF
>TRBV7-9|-|few|TRBJ2-7
TGTGCCAGCAGCCACGGTCGGCTCGCGGCCTACGAGCAGTACTTC
CASSHGRLAAYEQYF
>TRBV24-1|TRBD2|few|TRBJ2-1
TGTGCCACCTCCAACGATATACGGGGGGGCTCAATGAATGAGCAGTTCTTC
CATSNDIRGGSMNEQFF
>TRBV7-2|-|few|TRBJ2-3
TGTGCCAGCAGCCAGGACGATACGCAGTATTTT
CASSQDDTQYF
>TRBV6-5|-|few|TRBJ1-6
TGTGCCAGCAGTTACTCGGGCAGAAATAATTCACCCCTCCACTTT
CASSYSGRNNSPLHF
>TRBV12-3/TRBV12-4|-|-|TRBJ2-7
TGTGCCAGCAGTTTAATGGGCGCCTACGAGCAGTACTTC
CASSLMGAYEQYF
>TRBV2|-|few|TRBJ2-7
TGTGCCAGCACCCGGACATCCTCAGGCGAGCAGTACTTC
CASTRTSSGEQYF
>TRBV23-1|-|-|TRBJ2-3
TGCGCCAGCGGGCTTCGGACTAATCCAGATACGCAGTATTTT
CASGLRTNPDTQYF
>TRBV28|TRBD1|-|TRBJ1-1
TGTGCCAGCACCCCAGGGGGGTTTGAAGCTTTCTTT
CASTPGGFEAFF
>TRBV6-1|TRBD1|few|TRBJ1-2
TGTGCCAGCCCGGGACAGGCTCCCGTCTATGGCTACACCTTC
CASPGQAPVYGYTF
>TRBV15|-|few|TRBJ2-7
TGTGCCACCAGCAGAGATCCGTCAGGGGCCTACGAGCAGTACTTC
CATSRDPSGAYEQYF
>TRBV11-2|-|few|TRBJ1-1
TGTGCCAGCAGCTTAGGAGTTTCGGGGAACACTGAAGCTTTCTTT
CASSLGVSGNTEAFF
>TRBV7-2|-|few|TRBJ1-4
TGTGCCAGCAGCTTAGCGCGTTTAGAAAAACTGTTTTTT
CASSLARLEKLFF
>TRBV6-1|-|-|TRBJ1-1
TGTGCCAGCACCCCGGGGGGGGGTCGTCTCACTGAAGCTTTCTTT
CASTPGGGRLTEAFF
>TRBV7-6|TRBD1|-|TRBJ1-3
TGTGCCAGCAGCTTATATCAGGGGGCATCTGGAAACACCATATATTTT
CASSLYQGASGNTIYF
>TRBV2|-|few|TRBJ1-2
TGTGCCAGCAGTGAAGGTCAGGGAGGCTACACCTTC
CASSEGQGGYTF
>TRBV4-2|TRBD1|-|TRBJ1-3
TGTGCCAGCAGCCAAGATGTGGGCAGGGGGGGTGGAAACACCATATATTTT
CASSQDVGRGGGNTIYF
>TRBV6-4|TRBD2|-|TRBJ2-3
TGTGCCAGCAGCCAGGGACTAGCGGGGCAAATGGCTAGCACAGATACGCAGTATTTT
CASSQGLAGQMASTDTQYF
>TRBV5-6|-|-|TRBJ1-3
TGTGCCAGCAGCCACCAGGGCCGTGGAAACACCATATATTTT
CASSHQGRGNTIYF
>TRBV20-1|-|few|TRBJ1-2
TGCAGTGCTAGAGATCTGGGGTATGGCTACACCTTC
CSARDLGYGYTF
>TRBV5-1|TRBD1|-|TRBJ1-1
TGCGCCAGCAAGCAGGGGGCAACTGAAGCTTTCTTT
CASKQGATEAFF
>TRBV2|TRBD2|-|TRBJ2-5
TGTGCCAGCAGTGAAGCGACGGGACTAGCTACAAAGACCCAGTACTTC
CASSEATGLATKTQYF
>TRBV7-8|-|-|TRBJ2-2
TGTGCCAGCAGCGTACAGGGGAACACCGGGGAGCTGTTTTTT
CASSVQGNTGELFF
>TRBV12-3/TRBV12-4|-|-|TRBJ1-2
TGTGCCAGCAGTTTAGCCGGCAGACAAACCCGAGGTGGCTACACCTTC
CASSLAGRQTRGGYTF
>TRBV5-1|-|-|TRBJ2-5
TGCGCCAGCAGCTTGTTGTCGGGGGCCCAAGAGACCCAGTACTTC
CASSLLSGAQETQYF
>TRBV4-3|-|few|TRBJ1-2
TGCGCCAGCAGCCAGGCGGACTCCGCTTTCGAGCTGCGGGGCTACACCTTC
CASSQADSAFELRGYTF
>TRBV12-3/TRBV12-4|-|few|TRBJ1-2
TGTGCCAGCTTACTCTATGGAGTCTATGGCTACACCTTC
CASLLYGVYGYTF
>TRBV6-5|-|medium-sized|TRBJ1-1
TGTGCCAGCAGTTACTCCCCGGGTTTGTCCCGAAAAAACACTGAAGCTTTCTTT
CASSYSPGLSRKNTEAFF
>TRBV11-2|TRBD1|-|TRBJ1-1
TGTGCCAGCAGGTATACCGGGACAGGGAACAATGAAGCTTTCTTT
CASRYTGTGNNEAFF
>TRBV20-1|TRBD2|-|TRBJ2-3
TGCAGTGCTAGAGTAGCGGGAATCACAGATACGCAGTATTTT
CSARVAGITDTQYF
>TRBV10-3|-|few|TRBJ2-2
TGTGCCATCAGTGAAGGGCGGGGTCGAACCGGGGAGCTGTTTTTT
CAISEGRGRTGELFF
>TRBV28|TRBD1|-|TRBJ1-5
TGTGCCAGCTGGCCCGGGACAGGGGGACCCAGTCAGCCCCAGCATTTT
CASWPGTGGPSQPQHF
>TRBV19|-|-|TRBJ2-2
TGTGCCAGTAGCCAACGGAGGAAAAGCACCGGGGAGCTGTTTTTT
CASSQRRKSTGELFF
>TRBV12-3/TRBV12-4|-|-|TRBJ1-2
TGTGCCAGCAGTTTAGTCGGGAGGTACTATGGCTACACCTTC
CASSLVGRYYGYTF
>TRBV20-1|TRBD1|-|TRBJ2-5
TGCAGTGCTGAAGGACAGGGGAAACCATCACGACAAGAGACCCAGTACTTC
CSAEGQGKPSRQETQYF
>TRBV5-6|TRBD1|-|TRBJ2-2
TGTGCCAGCAGCCCGGGACAGGGGAACACCGGGGAGCTGTTTTTT
CASSPGQGNTGELFF
>TRBV9|TRBD2|-|TRBJ2-1
TGTGCCAGCAGCGTAGTGACGACTAGCGGGACCAACAATGAGCAGTTCTTC
CASSVVTTSGTNNEQFF
>TRBV12-3/TRBV12-4|-|-|TRBJ1-4
TGTGCCAGCAGTATAGGGGTGACTAATGAAAAACTGTTTTTT
CASSIGVTNEKLFF
>TRBV27|TRBD2|few|TRBJ2-1
TGTGCCAGCAGAGCCGCGGGACTAGCGGGGGGACCTCGAGAGCAGTTCTTC
CASRAAGLAGGPREQFF
>TRBV4-1|TRBD1|-|TRBJ1-3
TGCGCCAGCAGCCTCCGACAGGGAGCCGGAAACACCATATATTTT
CASSLRQGAGNTIYF
>TRBV12-3/TRBV12-4|TRBD2|-|TRBJ2-3
TGTGCCAGCAGTTTAGCCCGGCTAGCGGCGGGCACAGATACGCAGTATTTT
CASSLARLAAGTDTQYF
>TRBV20-1|-|-|TRBJ2-2
TGCAGTGCTAGATATCCCGGGGTCAACACCGGGGAGCTGTTTTTT
CSARYPGVNTGELFF
>TRBV18|-|few|TRBJ1-2
TGTGCCAGCTCAGAAGGGGAGCAGCACTATGGCTACACCTTC
CASSEGEQHYGYTF
>TRBV6-1|-|-|TRBJ1-5
TGTACCAGCAGTGAACGGCGCAATCAGCCCCAGCATTTT
CTSSERRNQPQHF
>TRBV5-1|-|-|TRBJ1-2
TGCGCCAGCGGGATTGGGGCCGCAGGGGGCTACACCTTC
CASGIGAAGGYTF
>TRBV5-4|-|-|TRBJ2-1
TGTGCCAGCAGCCCAGGGAGCTCCTACAATGAGCAGTTCTTC
CASSPGSSYNEQFF
>TRBV19|-|few|TRBJ2-4
TGTGCCAGTAGTATACCTAACTTAGCCAAAAACATTCAGTACTTC
CASSIPNLAKNIQYF
>TRBV18|TRBD1|-|TRBJ1-1
TGTGCCAGCTCACCAGACAGGGGTAACACTGAAGCTTTCTTT
CASSPDRGNTEAFF
>TRBV6-1|-|few|TRBJ1-1
TGTGCCAGCAGCCAAAGGACAGCGAACACTGAAGCTTTCTTT
CASSQRTANTEAFF
>TRBV28|-|-|TRBJ1-2
TGTGCCAGCAGAACCCCAGGCGTCTATGGCTACACCTTC
CASRTPGVYGYTF
>TRBV2|-|-|TRBJ2-1
TGTGCCAGCAACCCCCGTAGGAATGAGCAGTTCTTC
CASNPRRNEQFF